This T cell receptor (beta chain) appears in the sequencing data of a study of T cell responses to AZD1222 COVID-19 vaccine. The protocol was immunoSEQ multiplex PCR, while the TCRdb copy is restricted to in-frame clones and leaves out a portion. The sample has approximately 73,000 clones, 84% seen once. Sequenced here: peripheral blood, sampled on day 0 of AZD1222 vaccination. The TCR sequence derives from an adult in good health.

As DNA, the CDR3 is TGTGCCAGCAGTTCCGAGACAGCATCAGGAAACACCATATATTTT. Encoded protein: CASSSETASGNTIYF. The V gene is TRBV28, the J gene TRBJ1-3; weak D call: TRBD1 (5 bases). Trimming removed 4 bases at V and 4 bases at J, with 14 bases between. The CDR3 loop spans 15 amino acids. CDR1 MDHEN and CDR2 SYDVKM come from the germline V gene. The full variable domain, completed using reference TRBV28 and TRBJ1-3, is DVKVTQSSRYLVKRTGEKVFLECVQDMDHENMFWYRQDPGLGLRLIYFSYDVKMKEKGDIPEGYSVSREKKERFSLILESASTNQTSMYLCASSSETASGNTIYFGEGSWLTVV.